The present entry profiles one TCR beta chain with its context. This sample was taken from a study of blood T cell repertoires in COVID-19. Whole-study context: T cells, B-cell-depleted T cells, or PBMCs provided the cDNA or gDNA that served as material.

V shed 6 bases, J shed 7 bases, and the junction held 8 bases outside the gene matches. The CDR3 extends over 14 amino acids. Germline values: CDR1 MDHEN, CDR2 SYDVKM. Original processing notes: It was from reference gene primer amplification that nucleated cell counts were estimated. The table came from immunoSEQ multiplex PCR; TCRdb's copy has only in-frame clones and leaves some out. D and trimming were read from the DNA, whereas the V and J calls and clone size are those reported in that table. The sample consists of under 80,000 clones, about four fifths of them appearing once. Material for sequencing was peripheral blood. The clonotype originates from a woman at least 80 years old with active or convalescent COVID-19. The chain is built from TRBV28 and TRBJ1-2; 10 nucleotides match TRBD1. CDR3 bases: TGTGCCAGCAGGACAGGGGGCGGAAAAGTTGGCTACACCTTC. Translated, it gives CASRTGGGKVGYTF.